These 6 T cell receptor beta chains came from one sample sequenced in a study of Ad26.COV2.S vaccination and SARS-CoV-2 variants. As to treatment: roughly 18 received Ad26.COV2.S at low or high dose, single or two shots; 5 received placebo; per-sample allocation not given. The investigators took samples on day 63 after the first vaccine or placebo injection. Here immunoSEQ multiplex PCR was the method, and the copy in TCRdb shows in-frame clones only, minus some. This table has some 340,000 clones, about 86% appearing once. The material sequenced was peripheral blood, taken in a trial of Ad26.COV2.S vaccine versus placebo. These receptors originate from a person aged 18-60 years who received the Ad26.COV2.S COVID-19 vaccine or a placebo.

This clone was recorded once. The chain has TRBV7-9 and TRBJ1-4, with D perhaps matching TRBD1 (5 bases). There are 15 residues in the CDR3. Trimming took 0 bases from V and 3 from J, leaving 8 bases between them. Germline V gives CDR1 SEHNR, CDR2 FQNEAQ (reference sequence). The CDR3 protein is CASSLAQGSNEKLFF. For the CDR3, the DNA is TGTGCCAGCAGCTTAGCTCAGGGTTCTAATGAAAAACTGTTTTTT.

The chain couples TRBV11-2 to TRBJ1-3, with 9 bases identical to TRBD1. Germline V gene data show CDR1 as SGHAT and CDR2 as FQNNGV. This CDR3 has 19 residues. Losses at the gene ends were 5 bases for V and 5 bases for J; bases not matched to a gene: 19. The CDR3, as DNA: TGTGCCAGCAGCCAACAGGTGTTTTGGGACAGGGATTCGAGAAACACCATATATTTT. Its protein is CASSQQVFWDRDSRNTIYF.

V gene TRBV5-4 combines with J gene TRBJ2-4; no firm D call. CDR1 is SGHNT, CDR2 YYREEE, per germline (reference sequence). V was cut by 1 base and J by 3 bases, with 2 bases left in between. The CDR3 extends over 12 amino acids. The DNA for the CDR3 is TGTGCCAGCAGCTTGAACAAAAACATTCAGTACTTC. It specifies CASSLNKNIQYF.

V gene TRBV6-2 or TRBV6-3 combines with J gene TRBJ2-5, with a weak D call TRBD2 (5 bases). Germline V gene sequence: CDR1 MNHEY, CDR2 SVGEGT. The V end was cut by 6 bases, the J end by 1 base, with 15 bases between. This CDR3 contains 15 residues. Here the CDR3 DNA reads TGTGCCAGCAGCCCGGACTGGTCGCGCCAAGAGACCCAGTACTTC. Translated: CASSPDWSRQETQYF.

This clone has just one count. This sequence joins TRBV2 and TRBJ1-5; D possibly corresponds to TRBD1 (5 bases). Per germline, CDR1 SNHLY and CDR2 FYNNEI. The CDR3 is made up of 14 amino acids. Between the trimmed V and J ends, which lost 8 bases and 3 bases, there was a span of 14 bases. The CDR3 DNA reads as TGTGCCAGCGGAGAAGGGGAATACAATCAGCCCCAGCATTTT. Its protein product is CASGEGEYNQPQHF.

The chain has TRBV18 and TRBJ2-1; the D is unclear. Trimming took 6 bases from V and 6 from J, leaving 6 bases between them. CDR3 size: 11 residues. The germline CDR1 and CDR2 sequences are KGHSH and LQKENI. CDR3 in DNA: TGTGCCAGCTCGTCAACCAATGAGCAGTTCTTC. Protein: CASSSTNEQFF.